The entry below describes one T cell receptor (beta chain). Its antigen specificity is not known. Per-nucleotide qualities are absent, and no much larger clonotype sits a single base away. The immunoSEQ Assay, a bias-controlled multiplex PCR, was used to amplify TCRbeta CDR3 regions from genomic DNA. Per the original workflow: The number of nucleated cells in each sample was estimated from the amplification of reference gene primers within the assay. To quantify the absolute abundance of each unique TCRbeta CDR3 rearrangement, sequence reads were collapsed and filtered. For each sample, productive Simpson clonality was calculated as the square root of Simpson's diversity index over productive rearrangements. The source is immuneACCESS, and TCRdb retained only in-frame sequences with V and J called. Part of the clones is not carried over; for the studies checked, unresolved V genes explain less than half of this, and the remainder is unexplained. V and J calls and clone size are copied from that table; D and trimming were computed from the DNA. This sample gives about 98,000 clones in total; over 70% of them show up just once. The ten largest make up roughly 4.1% of the sample.

Each collaborating institution followed its own protocols to collect whole blood in K2EDTA tubes. For TCRbeta analysis, collaborator samples were shipped as frozen whole blood, as isolated PBMCs, or as DNA extracted from either sample type. These data come from a study of blood T cell repertoires in COVID-19 (dated by TCRdb to about 2020). Some background on the complete study: The collaborator samples originated in the United States, Italy and Spain and spanned the acute and convalescent phases of COVID-19. The material from the prospective study consisted of cDNA or gDNA derived from T cells, B-cell-depleted T cells, or PBMCs. Subjects who had been exposed to COVID-19, were actively infected with it, or had recovered from it provided the deeply sampled blood TCRbeta repertoires that made up the dataset. A freely available public database, intended as a resource for researchers studying the immune response to SARS-CoV-2, is where the repertoires were released. The samples were drawn from the first 160 participants of the ongoing ImmuneRACE study and from 950 to 1,500 subjects provided by 6 global collaborators. Sample metadata almost always included a de-identified subject ID, COVID-19 status, age in years and sex. HLA class I and class II types, where available, came from metadata supplied by the sample provider rather than from assay-based typing. The investigation overall reported the following: Clinical and demographic metadata were provided uncurated, with the amount varying by source and participant.

The V and J ends are trimmed by 5 bases and 3 bases, leaving 23 bases between them. From its cysteine to its phenylalanine, the CDR3 spans 18 amino acids. The sequence is cut down to CDR3 DNA, 54 bases in frame from base 1. CDR1 and CDR2, per the germline V gene, are SGHVS and FNYEAQ. The sample was peripheral blood. The receptor was derived from a man aged 55-75 years with acute or convalescent COVID-19. The chain is encoded by TRBV7-6 joined to TRBJ1-3; the D gene remains uncertain. The DNA is as follows: TGTGCCAGCAGCCGTGTCTCTGCCAGCGGCTTCTATGGAAACACCATATATTTT. It codes for CASSRVSASGFYGNTIYF.